Sequencing of this T cell receptor beta chain was carried out in a study of regulatory dendritic cells for organ transplantation. Study-level results: Mature dendritic cells appeared to drive more memory CD8+ clonal expansion than regulatory ones.

CFSE-labeled sorted T cells met regulatory or mature dendritic cells for more than four days. CD4+ or CD8+ T cells were sorted as naive CD45RA+ or memory CD45RO+. About this clone itself: Its antigen is not identified.

CDR3 length: 14 amino acids. From germline, CDR1 is LNHDA and CDR2 SQIVND (reference sequence). The V end was cut by 4 bases, the J end by 4 bases, with 14 bases between. Method: immunoSEQ multiplex PCR; TCRdb's copy keeps in-frame clones and lacks some. Here the sample spans 8,000 or so clones, over 60% being singletons. The receptor was derived from a human donor in good health. This chain joins TRBV19 and TRBJ2-7, with a tentative D call TRBD1 (6 bases). The sequencing input was memory CD4+ T cells from blood cultured with dendritic cells. Subset indicated: CD45RO+ memory T cells. Here the CDR3 DNA reads TGTGCCAGTAGTACGGGCAGGGGAGTTTACGAGCAGTACTTC. Its translation is CASSTGRGVYEQYF.